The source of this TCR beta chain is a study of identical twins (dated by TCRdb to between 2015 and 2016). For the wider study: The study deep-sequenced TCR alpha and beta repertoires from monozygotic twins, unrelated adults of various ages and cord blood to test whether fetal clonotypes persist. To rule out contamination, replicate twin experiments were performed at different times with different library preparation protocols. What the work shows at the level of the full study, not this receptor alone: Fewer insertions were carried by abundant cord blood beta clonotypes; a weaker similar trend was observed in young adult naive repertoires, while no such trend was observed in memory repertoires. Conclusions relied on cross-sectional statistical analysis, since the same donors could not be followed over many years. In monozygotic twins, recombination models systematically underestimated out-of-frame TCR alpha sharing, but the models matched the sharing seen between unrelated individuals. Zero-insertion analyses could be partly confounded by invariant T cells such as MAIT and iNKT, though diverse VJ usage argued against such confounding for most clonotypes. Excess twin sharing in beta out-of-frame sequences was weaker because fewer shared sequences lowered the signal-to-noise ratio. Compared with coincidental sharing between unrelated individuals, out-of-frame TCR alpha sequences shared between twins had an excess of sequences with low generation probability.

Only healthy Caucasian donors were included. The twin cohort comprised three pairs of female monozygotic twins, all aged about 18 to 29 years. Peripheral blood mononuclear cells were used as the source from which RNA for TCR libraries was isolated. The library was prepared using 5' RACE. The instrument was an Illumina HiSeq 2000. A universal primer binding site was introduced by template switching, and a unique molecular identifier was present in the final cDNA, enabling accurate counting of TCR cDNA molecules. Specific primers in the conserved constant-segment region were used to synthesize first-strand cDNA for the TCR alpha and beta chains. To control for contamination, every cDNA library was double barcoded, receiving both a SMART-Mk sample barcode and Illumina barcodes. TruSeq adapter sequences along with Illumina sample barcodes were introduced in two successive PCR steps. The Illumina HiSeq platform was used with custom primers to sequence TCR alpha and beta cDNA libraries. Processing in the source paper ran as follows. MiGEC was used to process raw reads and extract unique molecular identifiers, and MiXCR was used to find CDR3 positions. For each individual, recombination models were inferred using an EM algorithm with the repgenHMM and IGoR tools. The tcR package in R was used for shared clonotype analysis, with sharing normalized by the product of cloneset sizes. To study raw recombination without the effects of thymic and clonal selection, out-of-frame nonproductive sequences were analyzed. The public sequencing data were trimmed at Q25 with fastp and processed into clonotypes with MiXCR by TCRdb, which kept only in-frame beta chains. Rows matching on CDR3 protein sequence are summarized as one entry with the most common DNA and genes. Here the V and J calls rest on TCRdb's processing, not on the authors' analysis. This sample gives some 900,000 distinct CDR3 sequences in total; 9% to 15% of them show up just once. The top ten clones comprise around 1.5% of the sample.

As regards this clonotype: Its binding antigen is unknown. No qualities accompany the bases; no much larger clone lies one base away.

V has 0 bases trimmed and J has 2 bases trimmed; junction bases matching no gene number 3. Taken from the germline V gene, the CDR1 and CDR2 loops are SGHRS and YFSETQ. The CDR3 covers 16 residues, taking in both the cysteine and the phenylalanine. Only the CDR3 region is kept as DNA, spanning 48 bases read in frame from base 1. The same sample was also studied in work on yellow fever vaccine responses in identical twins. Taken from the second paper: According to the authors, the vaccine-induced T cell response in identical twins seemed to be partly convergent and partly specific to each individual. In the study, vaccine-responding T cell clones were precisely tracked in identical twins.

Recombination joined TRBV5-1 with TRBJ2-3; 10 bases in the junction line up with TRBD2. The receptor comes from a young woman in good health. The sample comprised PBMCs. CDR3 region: CASSLELAGNTDTQYF. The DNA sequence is TGCGCCAGCAGCTTGGAACTAGCGGGAAACACAGATACGCAGTATTTT.